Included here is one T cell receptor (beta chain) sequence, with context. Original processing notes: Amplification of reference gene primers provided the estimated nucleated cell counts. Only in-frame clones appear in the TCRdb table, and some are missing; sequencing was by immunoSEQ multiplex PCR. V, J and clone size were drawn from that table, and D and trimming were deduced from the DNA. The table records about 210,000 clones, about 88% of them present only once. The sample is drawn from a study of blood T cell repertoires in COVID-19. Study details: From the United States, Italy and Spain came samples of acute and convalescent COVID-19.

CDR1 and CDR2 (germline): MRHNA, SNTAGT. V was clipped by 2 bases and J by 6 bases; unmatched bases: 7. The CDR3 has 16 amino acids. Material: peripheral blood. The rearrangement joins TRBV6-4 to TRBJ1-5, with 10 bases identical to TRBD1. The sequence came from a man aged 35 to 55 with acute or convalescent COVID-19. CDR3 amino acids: CASSDRDRGRGQPQHF. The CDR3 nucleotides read TGTGCCAGCAGTGACCGGGACAGGGGCCGCGGTCAGCCCCAGCATTTT.